One and the same sample provided the 32 T cell receptor beta chains below, sequenced in a study of cytomegalovirus exposure and HLA in healthy donors. PCR was performed using 60 Vbeta and 13 Jbeta primers. Using immunoSEQ multiplex PCR, the repertoire was profiled, and TCRdb retains in-frame clones only, with some absent. This table has about 210,000 clones, more than 65% appearing once. Material: PBMCs. The source of these receptors is a man aged 35-49 years in good health and CMV-seropositive.

CDR3 in amino acids: CASSLGTVVWAQYF. CDR3 DNA sequence: TGTGCCAGCAGCTTAGGGACAGTTGTTTGGGCCCAGTACTTC. The V and J genes are TRBV7-9 and TRBJ2-5; weak D call: TRBD1 (6 bases). V lost 1 base, J lost 9 bases, and 15 bases lay in between. The germline gives CDR1 SEHNR, CDR2 FQNEAQ (reference sequence). The CDR3 runs 14 residues.

This clone was counted a few times. The chain links TRBV4-3 to TRBJ1-3, with a weak D call TRBD1 (5 bases). The length of the CDR3 is 12 residues. Germline loops: CDR1 LGHNA, CDR2 YSLEER. Between the trimmed V and J ends, which lost 2 bases and 13 bases, there was a span of 12 bases. CDR3 region: CASSQNRPLIYF. The CDR3 DNA sequence: TGCGCCAGCAGCCAAAACAGGCCTCTGATATATTTT.

The chain joins TRBV5-6 to TRBJ2-7, with D maybe TRBD2 (5 bases). This CDR3 is 14 amino acids long. CDR1 is SGHDT, CDR2 YYEEEE, per germline. V lost 4 bases and J 2 bases, leaving 13 bases between the germline ends. This chain's CDR3 is CASSALGVAYEQYF. The DNA of the CDR3 is TGTGCCAGCAGCGCCCTCGGGGTTGCCTACGAGCAGTACTTC.

Only one count was recorded for this clone. The chain has TRBV9 and TRBJ2-7, with TRBD2 matching over 9 bases. There are 17 residues in the CDR3. The J segment lost 4 bases and the V segment lost 0 bases, leaving 11 bases of the junction unmatched. Germline loops: CDR1 SGDLS, CDR2 YYNGEE. Here the CDR3 reads CASSVEASGDLGYEQYF. In DNA form, the CDR3 reads TGTGCCAGCAGCGTAGAAGCTAGCGGGGACTTAGGGTACGAGCAGTACTTC.

The J gene is TRBJ2-3, the V gene TRBV6-6; TRBD1 aligns across 7 bases. The CDR3 is 14 amino acids. Germline V gives CDR1 MNHNY, CDR2 SVGAGI (reference sequence). V shed 7 bases, J shed 4 bases, and the junction held 8 bases outside the gene matches. CDR3 in amino acids: CASTEQGTSDTQYF. Here the CDR3 DNA reads TGTGCCAGCACCGAACAGGGGACGTCAGATACGCAGTATTTT.

V gene TRBV6-6 combines with J gene TRBJ2-7; D gene uncertain. Germline V lookup: CDR1 MNHNY, CDR2 SVGAGI (reference sequence). Trimming cost V 3 bases and J 1 base, with 10 bases left between them. The CDR3 consists of 14 residues. CDR3 residues: CASSYNTLSYEQYF. In DNA form, the CDR3 reads TGTGCCAGCAGTTATAATACTCTTTCCTACGAGCAGTACTTC.

The V call is TRBV28, the J call TRBJ2-3, with D tentatively TRBD1 (5 bases). V was trimmed by 5 bases and J by 2 bases, leaving 29 bases between them. Per the germline V gene, CDR1 is MDHEN and CDR2 is SYDVKM. The CDR3 has 20 amino acids. CDR3 region: CASSRFQGPTWGHNTDTQYF. The CDR3 DNA sequence: TGTGCCAGCAGTCGGTTCCAGGGTCCAACTTGGGGTCACAACACAGATACGCAGTATTTT.

The chain couples TRBV7-9 to TRBJ2-3; TRBD1 matches 9 bases. CDR1 is SEHNR and CDR2 is FQNEAQ in the germline V gene (reference sequence). Unmatched junction bases numbered 4, after V lost 1 base and J lost 2 bases. This CDR3 has 16 residues. The CDR3, as DNA: TGTGCCAGCAGCTTAGACAGGGGGCGCCTCACAGATACGCAGTATTTT. The encoded protein is CASSLDRGRLTDTQYF.

This chain connects TRBV28 to TRBJ1-5; the D gene is possibly TRBD1 (6 bases). V lost 5 bases and J 9 bases, leaving 23 bases between the germline ends. This CDR3 is built from 16 residues. CDR1 is MDHEN and CDR2 is SYDVKM in the germline V gene. CDR3 residues: CASSPQGRGNLRPQHF. The CDR3 DNA is TGTGCCAGCAGTCCACAGGGTAGGGGCAATCTTCGGCCCCAGCATTTT.

V is TRBV25-1 and J is TRBJ2-1, with 8 bases identical to TRBD2. Germline V gene data show CDR1 as MGHDK and CDR2 as SYGVNS. The trim removed 5 bases at V and 5 bases at J, leaving 5 bases unmatched. The CDR3 is made up of 14 amino acids. CDR3 in amino acids: CASSRASGHNEQFF. CDR3 DNA sequence: TGTGCCAGCAGTAGGGCTAGCGGGCACAATGAGCAGTTCTTC.

In its sample, this clone was seen once. The chain combines TRBV27 with TRBJ2-7; 14 bases map to TRBD2. V lost 6 bases and J lost 2; bases outside the gene matches: 12. Germline assignment: CDR1 MNHEY and CDR2 SMNVEV (reference sequence). This CDR3 has 18 amino acids. The CDR3 DNA follows: TGTGCCAGCAGCGGGACTAGCGGGAGATTTCCCCGAACCTACGAGCAGTACTTC. This encodes CASSGTSGRFPRTYEQYF.

The chain carries TRBV5-1 and TRBJ2-7; TRBD1 aligns across 8 bases. Germline V lookup: CDR1 SGHRS, CDR2 YFSETQ. The CDR3 is made up of 15 amino acids. V was clipped by 3 bases and J by 2 bases; unmatched bases: 7. CDR3 DNA sequence: TGCGCCAGCAGCTACCCCGACAGGGGCACCTACGAGCAGTACTTC. Translation: CASSYPDRGTYEQYF.

This chain uses TRBV2 with TRBJ2-5, with TRBD2 as a possible D gene (6 bases). Trimming removed 2 bases at V and 7 bases at J, with 14 bases between. The CDR3 length is 14 residues. The germline V gene has CDR1 SNHLY and CDR2 FYNNEI. CDR3 in DNA: TGTGCCAGCAGTGAAAGGTCCGGAGGGGTGACCCAGTACTTC. It is translated as CASSERSGGVTQYF.

The chain joins TRBV2 to TRBJ2-2, with D possibly TRBD2 on 5 matching bases. The CDR3 is 14 amino acids. Trimming left V 7 bases short and J 4 bases short, with 13 bases between. Per the germline V gene, CDR1 is SNHLY and CDR2 is FYNNEI. The CDR3 sequence: CASNPDGVTGELFF. For the CDR3, the DNA is TGTGCCAGCAATCCGGACGGGGTCACCGGGGAGCTGTTTTTT. The full variable domain, its missing parts supplied by reference TRBV2 and TRBJ2-2, is EPEVTQTPSHQVTQMGQEVILRCVPISNHLYFYWYRQILGQKVEFLVSFYNNEISEKSEIFDDQFSVERPDGSNFTLKIRSTKLEDSAMYFCASNPDGVTGELFFGEGSRLTVL.

The chain combines TRBV29-1 with TRBJ2-2; possibly TRBD2 for D (6 bases). This CDR3 is 14 amino acids long. CDR1 and CDR2 from the germline V gene are SQVTM and ANQGSEA. Trimming removed 3 bases at V and 3 bases at J, with 11 bases between. The DNA of the CDR3 is TGCAGCGTTGATAGAACGGGGGACACCGGGGAGCTGTTTTTT. This encodes CSVDRTGDTGELFF.

The genes are TRBV10-3 and TRBJ2-7; TRBD1 aligns across 7 bases. CDR1 and CDR2 from the germline V gene are ENHRY and SYGVKD. This CDR3 is 14 amino acids long. The trim removed 2 bases at V and 6 bases at J, leaving 7 bases unmatched. CDR3 region: CAISEGQEYGEQYF. CDR3 coding DNA: TGTGCCATCAGTGAGGGACAGGAGTACGGCGAGCAGTACTTC.

J is TRBJ2-7 and V is TRBV4-3, with D possibly TRBD2 on 6 matching bases. Germline V gene data show CDR1 as LGHNA and CDR2 as YSLEER. Between the trimmed V and J ends, which lost 5 bases and 3 bases, there was a span of 17 bases. The CDR3 covers 15 residues. CDR3 residues: CASSKWAGRDYEQYF. As DNA, the CDR3 is TGCGCCAGCAGCAAGTGGGCCGGGCGGGACTACGAGCAGTACTTC.

The chain uses TRBV7-8 and TRBJ2-3, with 9 nucleotides matching TRBD2. The length of the CDR3 is 16 residues. The V gene's germline CDR1 is SGHVS and CDR2 FQNEAQ. Germline trimming cut 0 bases from V and 5 bases from J; bases unmatched to any gene: 6. CDR3 in amino acids: CASSLASGSVGDTQYF. CDR3 nucleotides: TGTGCCAGCAGCTTAGCTAGCGGGAGTGTTGGAGATACGCAGTATTTT.

This clone occurred once. The chain employs TRBV6-1 and TRBJ1-2; 10 nucleotides agree with TRBD1. CDR1 MNHNS and CDR2 SASEGT come from the germline V gene. This CDR3 is built from 14 residues. The trim removed 3 bases at V and 5 bases at J, leaving 3 bases unmatched. The CDR3 here is CASSEGQGIYGYTF. The CDR3 region has the DNA TGTGCCAGCAGTGAGGGACAGGGGATTTATGGCTACACCTTC.

This rearrangement joins TRBV7-3 to TRBJ2-3; TRBD2 matches at 8 bases. The V gene's germline CDR1 is SGHTA and CDR2 FQGTGA. V was pared by 5 bases and J by 0 bases, with 25 bases of the junction left unmatched. There are 22 residues in the CDR3. CDR3 nucleotide sequence: TGTGCCAGCAGCCGTCCGGGAGGGCCCCTGGGAGGGATACCGACTAGCACAGATACGCAGTATTTT. Residues: CASSRPGGPLGGIPTSTDTQYF.

The chain employs TRBV9 and TRBJ2-3; TRBD2 agrees at 9 bases. The CDR3 has 12 amino acids. V shed 0 bases and J 14 bases; nucleotides not matched to a gene: 4. Germline V gives CDR1 SGDLS, CDR2 YYNGEE. The CDR3 DNA reads as TGTGCCAGCAGCGTAGCGGCGGGGGGGCTGTATTTT. Translated: CASSVAAGGLYF.

This chain uses TRBV13 with TRBJ1-2; 7 positions agree with TRBD1. V shed 1 base, J shed 3 bases, and the junction held 14 bases outside the gene matches. In germline, CDR1 is PRHDT, CDR2 FYEKMQ (reference sequence). CDR3 length: 18 amino acids. Here the CDR3 DNA reads TGTGCCAGCAGCTTAGATCTGGTTGGCAGGGGGTTACACTATGGCTACACCTTC. It codes for CASSLDLVGRGLHYGYTF.

The chain recombines TRBV27 with TRBJ2-7; 10 nucleotides agree with TRBD1. CDR1 MNHEY and CDR2 SMNVEV come from the germline V gene (reference sequence). The V segment lost 6 bases and the J segment 2 bases; nucleotides outside the gene matches: 7. CDR3 length: 15 residues. The CDR3 loop reads CASRPGTGATYEQYF. Written as DNA, the CDR3 is TGTGCCAGCAGGCCGGGGACAGGGGCTACCTACGAGCAGTACTTC.

This clone has more than one count but fewer than ten. An end of the junction does not agree with germline; a read error may underlie this. The J gene is TRBJ2-2, the V gene TRBV6-1, with D tentatively TRBD1 (6 bases). Germline V lookup: CDR1 MNHNS, CDR2 SASEGT. This CDR3 spans 19 amino acids. The CDR3 protein is CASSEGRGRGRRNTGELFF. The CDR3, as DNA: TGTGCCAGCAGCGAAGGAAGGGGCAGGGGCCGCAGGAACACCGGGGAGCTGTTTTTT.

This clone was seen more than once but under ten times. The chain couples TRBV10-1 to TRBJ2-1, with TRBD2 matching over 7 bases. Per the germline V gene, CDR1 is WNHNN and CDR2 is SYGVQD (reference sequence). The ends lost 0 bases at V and 8 bases at J; junction bases unmatched: 4. This CDR3 spans 14 amino acids. The CDR3 nucleotides read TGCGCCAGCAGTGAGTCGCGGGGGTGGCATGAGCAGTTCTTC. It codes for CASSESRGWHEQFF.

The gene calls are TRBV5-5 and TRBJ2-3, with no clear D. The CDR3 covers 13 residues. Germline values: CDR1 SGHKS, CDR2 YYEKEE (reference sequence). V was pared by 4 bases and J by 3 bases, with 9 bases between. DNA of the CDR3: TGTGCCAGCAGCCAAATTAGTACAGATACGCAGTATTTT. It is translated as CASSQISTDTQYF. Using reference TRBV5-5 and TRBJ2-3 for the parts outside the CDR3, the full variable domain is DAGVTQSPTHLIKTRGQQVTLRCSPISGHKSVSWYQQVLGQGPQFIFQYYEKEERGRGNFPDRFSARQFPNYSSELNVNALLLGDSALYLCASSQISTDTQYFGPGTRLTVL.

The chain carries TRBV5-8 and TRBJ2-1; D is unclear. This CDR3 contains 14 residues. Germline CDR1 reads SGHTS; CDR2 reads YDEGEE. Between the trimmed V and J ends, which lost 1 base and 5 bases, there was a span of 10 bases. This CDR3 reads CASSLSEINNEQFF. CDR3 coding DNA: TGTGCCAGCAGCTTGAGTGAGATTAACAATGAGCAGTTCTTC.

The chain links TRBV9 to TRBJ2-1, with TRBD2 identical over 8 bases. This CDR3 is 13 amino acids long. Germline CDR1 is SGDLS and CDR2 is YYNGEE. Trimming took 3 bases from V and 9 from J; bases not matched to a gene: 5. The CDR3 DNA is TGTGCCAGCAGCGGACGTCTAGCGGGTGAGCAGTTCTTC. Amino acids: CASSGRLAGEQFF. Variable domain in full (rest from reference TRBV9 and TRBJ2-1): DSGVTQTPKHLITATGQRVTLRCSPRSGDLSVYWYQQSLDQGLQFLIQYYNGEERAKGNILERFSAQQFPDLHSELNLSSLELGDSALYFCASSGRLAGEQFFGPGTRLTVL.

V gene TRBV28 combines with J gene TRBJ2-7; a possible D gene is TRBD2 (6 bases). This CDR3 is built from 14 residues. V dropped 1 base and J dropped 1 base, with 8 bases sitting between them. CDR1 MDHEN and CDR2 SYDVKM come from the germline V gene. CDR3 loop: CASSLFGGSYEQYF. CDR3 bases: TGTGCCAGCAGTTTATTCGGGGGATCCTACGAGCAGTACTTC.

This chain links TRBV6-1 with TRBJ1-5; TRBD1 matches 7 bases. CDR1 and CDR2 from the germline V gene are MNHNS and SASEGT. V lost 6 bases and J lost 7; bases outside the gene matches: 9. The CDR3 consists of 14 residues. This chain's CDR3 is CASSPDRDRQPQHF. CDR3 DNA sequence: TGTGCCAGCAGCCCTGACAGGGATCGGCAGCCCCAGCATTTT.

The CDR3 DNA reads TGTGCCAGCAGTGGACTAGCGGGAAAAACCGGGGAGCTGTTTTTT. Protein: CASSGLAGKTGELFF. The chain links TRBV2 to TRBJ2-2, with 11 positions matching TRBD2. The V and J ends lost 4 bases and 5 bases, in that order; junction bases with no gene match: 3. The length of the CDR3 is 15 residues. Germline CDR1 and CDR2: SNHLY and FYNNEI.

The chain joins TRBV6-4 to TRBJ2-7, with D tentatively TRBD2 (6 bases). Trimming removed 4 bases from V and 2 bases from J, with 15 bases in between. Germline values: CDR1 MRHNA, CDR2 SNTAGT. There are 15 residues in the CDR3. CDR3 residues: CASSVAGTGPYEQYF. The CDR3, as DNA: TGTGCCAGCAGTGTTGCCGGGACTGGACCCTACGAGCAGTACTTC.